One sample yielded the 2 T cell receptor beta chains listed below, sequenced in a study of T cell responses to AZD1222 COVID-19 vaccine (dated by TCRdb to the early 2020s). The method was the immunoSEQ multiplex PCR assay. TCRdb holds this immuneACCESS table with in-frame rearrangements only. Some clones are missing; in checked studies, unresolved V genes explain under half, and the rest has no known cause. Counted in this sample were about 100,000 clones; approximately 91% of them appeared once. Clones ranked in the top ten supply over 1.5% of the sample. The time point label, read with the paper, signifies: baseline before first vaccination. The specimen was peripheral blood, collected on day 0 of AZD1222 vaccination. The origin of the receptors is an adult in good health.

Note on this clone: In the same sample, other DNA sequences code for this CDR3. This chain links TRBV27 with TRBJ1-2; 9 bases are shared with TRBD1. This CDR3 has 15 amino acids. From germline, CDR1 is MNHEY and CDR2 SMNVEV (reference sequence). With 6 bases clipped from V and 0 bases from J, the junction kept 5 bases outside the gene matches. CDR3 sequence: CASSPGTGSNYGYTF. CDR3 DNA sequence: TGTGCCAGCAGCCCCGGGACAGGGTCTAACTATGGCTACACCTTC.

The rearrangement uses TRBV7-9 and TRBJ1-1, with D perhaps matching TRBD1 (5 bases). Germline V gene sequence: CDR1 SEHNR, CDR2 FQNEAQ (reference sequence). V was pared by 11 bases and J by 6 bases, with 7 bases between. The CDR3 is 9 residues long. The CDR3 DNA reads TGTGCCGGGGGACCTGAAGCTTTCTTT. Translation gives CAGGPEAFF.